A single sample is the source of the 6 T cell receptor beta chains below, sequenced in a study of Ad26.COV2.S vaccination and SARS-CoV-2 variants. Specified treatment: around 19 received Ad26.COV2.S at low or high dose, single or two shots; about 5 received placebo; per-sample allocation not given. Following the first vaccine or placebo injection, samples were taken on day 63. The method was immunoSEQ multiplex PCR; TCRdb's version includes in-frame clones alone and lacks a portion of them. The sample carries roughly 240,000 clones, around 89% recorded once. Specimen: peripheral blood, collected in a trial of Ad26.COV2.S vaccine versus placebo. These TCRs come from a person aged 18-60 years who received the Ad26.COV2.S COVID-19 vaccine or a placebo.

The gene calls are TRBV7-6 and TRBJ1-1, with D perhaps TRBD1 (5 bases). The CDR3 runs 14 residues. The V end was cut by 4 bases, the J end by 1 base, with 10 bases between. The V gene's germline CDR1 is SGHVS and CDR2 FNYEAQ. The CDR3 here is CASSSGTGNTEAFF. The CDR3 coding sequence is TGTGCCAGCAGCTCAGGGACTGGGAACACTGAAGCTTTCTTT.

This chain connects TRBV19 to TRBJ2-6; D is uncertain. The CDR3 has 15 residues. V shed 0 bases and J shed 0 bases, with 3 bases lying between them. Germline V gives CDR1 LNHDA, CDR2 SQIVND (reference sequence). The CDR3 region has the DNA TGTGCCAGTAGTATAGAGCACTCTGGGGCCAACGTCCTGACTTTC. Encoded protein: CASSIEHSGANVLTF.

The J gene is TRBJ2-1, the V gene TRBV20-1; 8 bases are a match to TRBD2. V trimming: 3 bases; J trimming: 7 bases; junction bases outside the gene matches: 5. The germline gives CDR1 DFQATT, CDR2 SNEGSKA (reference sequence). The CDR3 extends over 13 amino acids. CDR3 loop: CSASRGLGNEQFF. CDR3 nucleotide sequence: TGCAGTGCTAGTAGGGGACTAGGGAATGAGCAGTTCTTC.

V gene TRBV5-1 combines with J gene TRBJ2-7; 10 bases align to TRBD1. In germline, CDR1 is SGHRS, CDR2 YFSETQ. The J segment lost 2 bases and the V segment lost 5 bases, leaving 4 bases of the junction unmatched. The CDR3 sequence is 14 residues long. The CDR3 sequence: CASRPTGGPYEQYF. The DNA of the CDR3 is TGCGCCAGCAGACCGACAGGGGGCCCCTACGAGCAGTACTTC.

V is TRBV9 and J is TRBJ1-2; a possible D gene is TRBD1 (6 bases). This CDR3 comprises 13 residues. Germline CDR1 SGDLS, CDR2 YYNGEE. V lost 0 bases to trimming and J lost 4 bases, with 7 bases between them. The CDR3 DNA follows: TGTGCCAGCAGCGTAGTGGGGGCCTATGGCTACACCTTC. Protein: CASSVVGAYGYTF.

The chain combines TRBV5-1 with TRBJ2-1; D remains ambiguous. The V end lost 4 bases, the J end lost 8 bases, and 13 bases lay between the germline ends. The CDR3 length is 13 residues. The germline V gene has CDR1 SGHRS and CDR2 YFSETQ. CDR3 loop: CASSLGSGDEQFF. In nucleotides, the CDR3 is TGCGCCAGCAGCCTTGGGTCGGGCGATGAGCAGTTCTTC.